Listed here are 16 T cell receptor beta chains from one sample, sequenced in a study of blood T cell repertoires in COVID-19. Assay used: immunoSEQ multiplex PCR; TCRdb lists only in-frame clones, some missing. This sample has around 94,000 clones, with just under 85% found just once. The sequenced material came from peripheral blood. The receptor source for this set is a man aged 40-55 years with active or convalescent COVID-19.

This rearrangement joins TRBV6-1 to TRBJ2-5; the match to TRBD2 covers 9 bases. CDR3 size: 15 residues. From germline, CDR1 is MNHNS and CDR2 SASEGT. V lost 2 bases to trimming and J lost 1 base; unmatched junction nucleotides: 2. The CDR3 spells CASSEIAGAQETQYF. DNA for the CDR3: TGTGCCAGCAGTGAAATAGCGGGGGCCCAAGAGACCCAGTACTTC.

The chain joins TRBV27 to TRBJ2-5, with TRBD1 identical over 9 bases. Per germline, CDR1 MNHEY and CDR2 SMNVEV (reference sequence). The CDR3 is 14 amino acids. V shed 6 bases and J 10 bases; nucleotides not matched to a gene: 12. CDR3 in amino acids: CASRGTGTGIGQYF. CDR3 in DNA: TGTGCCAGCAGGGGGACCGGGACAGGGATTGGCCAGTACTTC.

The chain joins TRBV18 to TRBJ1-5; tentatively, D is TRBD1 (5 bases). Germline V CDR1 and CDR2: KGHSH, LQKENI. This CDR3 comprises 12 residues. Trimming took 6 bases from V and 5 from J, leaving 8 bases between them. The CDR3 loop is CASSQGYQPQHF. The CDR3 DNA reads TGTGCCAGCTCCCAGGGTTATCAGCCCCAGCATTTT.

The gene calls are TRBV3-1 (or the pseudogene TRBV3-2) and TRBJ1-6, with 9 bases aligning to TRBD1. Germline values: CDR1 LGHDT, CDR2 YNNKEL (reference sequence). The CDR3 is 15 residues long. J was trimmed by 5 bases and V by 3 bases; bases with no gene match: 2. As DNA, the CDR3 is TGTGCCAGCAGCCAGACAGGGGGAAATAATTCACCCCTCCACTTT. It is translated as CASSQTGGNNSPLHF.

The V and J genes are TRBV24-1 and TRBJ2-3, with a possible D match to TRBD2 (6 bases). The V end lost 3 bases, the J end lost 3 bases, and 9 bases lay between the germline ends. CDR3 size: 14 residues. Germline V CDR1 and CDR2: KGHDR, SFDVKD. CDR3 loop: CATSDALATDTQYF. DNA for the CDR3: TGTGCCACCAGTGATGCCCTAGCGACAGATACGCAGTATTTT.

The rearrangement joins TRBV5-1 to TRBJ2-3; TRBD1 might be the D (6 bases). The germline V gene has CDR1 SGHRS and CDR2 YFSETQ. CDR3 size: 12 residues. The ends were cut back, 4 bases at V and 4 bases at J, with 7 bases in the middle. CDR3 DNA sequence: TGCGCCAGCAGCAGGACAGCAGATACGCAGTATTTT. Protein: CASSRTADTQYF.

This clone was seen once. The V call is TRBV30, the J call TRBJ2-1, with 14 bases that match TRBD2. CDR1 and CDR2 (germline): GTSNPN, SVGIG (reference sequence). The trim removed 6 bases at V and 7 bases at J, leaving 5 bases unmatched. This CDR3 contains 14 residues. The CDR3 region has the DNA TGTGCCTGCGCGACTAGCGGGGGGGGGAATGAGCAGTTCTTC. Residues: CACATSGGGNEQFF.

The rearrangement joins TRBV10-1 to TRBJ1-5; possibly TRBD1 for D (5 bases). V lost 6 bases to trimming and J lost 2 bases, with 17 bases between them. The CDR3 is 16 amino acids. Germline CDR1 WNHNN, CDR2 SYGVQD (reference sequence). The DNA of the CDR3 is TGCGCCAGCAGCGATAGGACGGGAGGGGGCAATCAGCCCCAGCATTTT. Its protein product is CASSDRTGGGNQPQHF.

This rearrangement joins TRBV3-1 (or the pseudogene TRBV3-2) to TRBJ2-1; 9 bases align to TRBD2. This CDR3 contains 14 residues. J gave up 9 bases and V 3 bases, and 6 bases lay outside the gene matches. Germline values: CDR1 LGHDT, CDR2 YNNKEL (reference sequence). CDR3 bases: TGTGCCAGCAGCCAGGGACTAGCTGGGACTGAGCAGTTCTTC. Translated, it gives CASSQGLAGTEQFF.

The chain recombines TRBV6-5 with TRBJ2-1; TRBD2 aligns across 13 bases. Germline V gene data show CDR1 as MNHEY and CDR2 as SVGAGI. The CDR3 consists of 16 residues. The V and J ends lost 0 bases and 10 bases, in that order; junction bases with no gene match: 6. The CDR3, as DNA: TGTGCCAGCAGTTACTCCGGACTAGCGGGGGCGGGGGAGCAGTTCTTC. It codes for CASSYSGLAGAGEQFF.

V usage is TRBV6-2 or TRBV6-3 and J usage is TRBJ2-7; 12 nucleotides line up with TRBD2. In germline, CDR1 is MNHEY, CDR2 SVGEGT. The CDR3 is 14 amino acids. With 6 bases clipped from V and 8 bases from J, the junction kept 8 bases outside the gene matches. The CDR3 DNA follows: TGTGCCAGCAGCCCGGCACTAGCGGGGGGCAAGCAGTACTTC. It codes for CASSPALAGGKQYF.

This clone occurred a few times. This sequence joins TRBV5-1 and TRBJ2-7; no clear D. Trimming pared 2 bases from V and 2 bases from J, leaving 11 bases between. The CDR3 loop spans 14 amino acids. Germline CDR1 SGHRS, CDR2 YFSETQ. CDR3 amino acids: CASSLLLEPYEQYF. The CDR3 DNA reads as TGCGCCAGCAGCTTATTACTCGAACCCTACGAGCAGTACTTC.

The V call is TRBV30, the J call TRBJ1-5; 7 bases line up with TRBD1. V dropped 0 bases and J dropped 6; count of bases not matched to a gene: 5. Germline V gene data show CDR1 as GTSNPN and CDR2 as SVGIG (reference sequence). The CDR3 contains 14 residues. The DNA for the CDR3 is TGTGCCTGGAGTGTCTCAGACAGGGCTCAGCCCCAGCATTTT. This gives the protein CAWSVSDRAQPQHF. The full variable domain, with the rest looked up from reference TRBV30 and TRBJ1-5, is SQTIHQWPATLVQPVGSPLSLECTVEGTSNPNLYWYRQAAGRGLQLLFYSVGIGQISSEVPQNLSASRPQDRQFILSSKKLLLSDSGFYLCAWSVSDRAQPQHFGDGTRLSIL.

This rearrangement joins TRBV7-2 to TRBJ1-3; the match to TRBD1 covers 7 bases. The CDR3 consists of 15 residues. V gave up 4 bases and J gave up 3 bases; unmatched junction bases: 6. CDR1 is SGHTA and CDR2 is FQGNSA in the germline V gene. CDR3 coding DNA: TGTGCCAGCAGCTCATCGACAGGGAATGGAAACACCATATATTTT. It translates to CASSSSTGNGNTIYF.

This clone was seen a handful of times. In DNA form, the CDR3 reads TGTGCCAGCAGTAACCTTCAGGGAAAATCGGAGACTTTCTTT. Its protein is CASSNLQGKSETFF. The genes are TRBV6-5 and TRBJ1-1, with D tentatively TRBD1 (5 bases). Trimming took off 5 bases at V and 12 bases at J, with 22 bases between the two ends. Germline V gene lookup returns CDR1 MNHEY and CDR2 SVGAGI. The CDR3 is 14 amino acids.

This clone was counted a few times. The CDR3 DNA reads as TGTGCCAGCAGCCTGGACAGTAATTCTGGAAACACCATATATTTT. Translation: CASSLDSNSGNTIYF. The rearrangement joins TRBV5-5 to TRBJ1-3; maybe TRBD1 (6 bases). From germline, CDR1 is SGHKS and CDR2 YYEKEE (reference sequence). The CDR3 extends over 15 amino acids. Trimming removed 4 bases from V and 1 base from J, with 12 bases in between.